This T cell receptor beta chain was found in a study of T cell clones after liver transplantation. Study-level information: A pre-transplant mixed lymphocyte reaction with TCRbeta sequencing defined graft-donor-reactive clones followed in post-transplant blood. Blood was drawn pre-transplant, before withdrawal, and after full or failed withdrawal. Pre-transplant mixed lymphocyte reactions yielded third-party-reactive TCRbeta sequences as comparators for graft-donor-reactive sequences.

Germline assignment: CDR1 SGHTA and CDR2 FQGTGA. V shed 5 bases and J 6 bases; nucleotides not matched to a gene: 8. This CDR3 has 14 residues. This table comes from immunoSEQ multiplex PCR, and its TCRdb copy is limited to in-frame clones, with some not included. This sample has some 110,000 clones; 90% occur once, and the top ten carry approximately 0.88%. J is TRBJ2-7 and V is TRBV7-3; 9 nucleotides match TRBD1. The TCR sequence derives from a human patient who received a liver transplant. Among the T cells, some may be from the graft donor. Sequencing used CD4+ T cells from blood, obtained 12 months after liver transplant. DNA for the CDR3: TGTGCCAGCAGCCTGGGACAGGGCTCAGGCGAGCAGTACTTC. Translation gives CASSLGQGSGEQYF.